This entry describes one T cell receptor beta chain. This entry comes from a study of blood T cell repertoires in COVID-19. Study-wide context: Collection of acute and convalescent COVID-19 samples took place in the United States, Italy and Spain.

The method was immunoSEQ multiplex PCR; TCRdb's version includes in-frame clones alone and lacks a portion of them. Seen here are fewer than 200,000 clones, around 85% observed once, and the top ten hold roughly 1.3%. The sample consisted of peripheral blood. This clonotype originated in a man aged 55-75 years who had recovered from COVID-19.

In nucleotides, the CDR3 is TGTGCCAGCAGCGGTGGGACAAATCGGGGTTACGAGCAGTACTTC. Amino acids: CASSGGTNRGYEQYF. This chain links TRBV5-6 with TRBJ2-7; tentative D call: TRBD1 (6 bases). The CDR3 runs 15 residues. CDR1 and CDR2 (germline): SGHDT, YYEEEE. Trimming removed 4 bases from V and 4 bases from J, with 18 bases in between.